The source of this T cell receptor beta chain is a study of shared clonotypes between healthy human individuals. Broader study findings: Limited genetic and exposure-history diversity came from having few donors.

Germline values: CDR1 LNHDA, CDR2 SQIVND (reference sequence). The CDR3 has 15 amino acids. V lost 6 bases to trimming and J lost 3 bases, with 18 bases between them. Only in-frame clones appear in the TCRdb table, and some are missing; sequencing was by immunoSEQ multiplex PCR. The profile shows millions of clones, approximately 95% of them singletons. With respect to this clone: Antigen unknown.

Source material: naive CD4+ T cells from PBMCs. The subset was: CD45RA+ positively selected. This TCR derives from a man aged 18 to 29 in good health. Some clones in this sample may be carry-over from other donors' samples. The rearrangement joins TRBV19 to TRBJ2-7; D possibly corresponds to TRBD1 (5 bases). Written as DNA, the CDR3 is TGTGCCAGTAGCAACCCAAAAAGGGGTCTCTACGAGCAGTACTTC. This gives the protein CASSNPKRGLYEQYF.